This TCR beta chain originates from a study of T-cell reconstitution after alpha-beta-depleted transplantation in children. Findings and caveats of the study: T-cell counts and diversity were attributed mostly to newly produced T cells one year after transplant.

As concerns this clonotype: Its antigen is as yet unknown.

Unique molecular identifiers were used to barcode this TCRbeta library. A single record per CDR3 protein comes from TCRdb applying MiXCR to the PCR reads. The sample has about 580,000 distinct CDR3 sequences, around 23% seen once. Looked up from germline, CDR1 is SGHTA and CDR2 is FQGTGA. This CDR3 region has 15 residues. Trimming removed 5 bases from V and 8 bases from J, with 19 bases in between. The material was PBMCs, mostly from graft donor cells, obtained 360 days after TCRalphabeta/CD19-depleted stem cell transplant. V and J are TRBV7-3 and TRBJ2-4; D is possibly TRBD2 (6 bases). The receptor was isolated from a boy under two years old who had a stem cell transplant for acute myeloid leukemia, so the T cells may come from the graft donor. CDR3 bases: TGTGCCAGCAGCCCCGAGGGTAGCGGTTGGGACATTCAGTACTTC. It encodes CASSPEGSGWDIQYF.